This is a list of T cell receptor beta chains from one sample in a study of cytomegalovirus exposure and HLA in healthy donors. Generated by immunoSEQ multiplex PCR, the TCRdb table keeps only in-frame clones and is missing some. The profile shows some 120,000 clones, approximately 80% of them singletons. The sample comprised PBMCs. The receptors here all came from a male donor in good health and CMV-seronegative. Both conserved end residues are trimmed from each CDR3. Expanded clones are given a class, and other clones once, few, many or no size at all.

v_gene	abundance	j_gene	CDR3aa
TRBV28	-	TRBJ1-2	ASRIQGARFNGYT
TRBV19	few	TRBJ2-7	ASSIDLSRGYEQY
TRBV9	-	TRBJ2-1	ASSVADNNEQF
TRBV28	-	TRBJ2-7	ASRLLRDRVYEQY
TRBV28	-	TRBJ2-1	ASNSYYNEQF
TRBV30	once	TRBJ2-1	AWRAASSYNEQF
TRBV6-4	-	TRBJ2-2	ASSMDRGWTGELF
TRBV2	-	TRBJ1-2	ASSGQGSYGYT
TRBV5-1	few	TRBJ2-7	ASSPLQVTYEQY
TRBV30	-	-	AWAGTGGHEQY
TRBV6-5	few	TRBJ1-2	ASSYQGIGYGYT
TRBV2	once	TRBJ2-3	ASPTGRTVDTQY
TRBV30	once	TRBJ1-1	AWGQIGAF
TRBV6-4	-	TRBJ2-1	ASSDSLSGSSYNEQF
TRBV30	-	TRBJ2-2	AWSVRAGAGTGELF
TRBV7-2	-	TRBJ1-1	ASSLVRDTEAF
TRBV18	-	TRBJ1-2	ASSPRPGQEIGYT
TRBV30	-	TRBJ1-2	AWSVQFGYT
TRBV10-3	few	TRBJ2-7	AISESAGGPYEQY
TRBV7-9	once	TRBJ2-1	ASSLFEKEFGQF
TRBV13	-	TRBJ1-4	ASSPYRGLSEKLF
TRBV18	-	TRBJ2-7	ASSPGGIPYEQY
TRBV7-9	-	TRBJ2-7	SSSLGDKPYEQY
TRBV28	-	TRBJ1-2	ASSSTDYGYT
TRBV11-2	-	TRBJ1-3	ASSRREGRSGNTIY
TRBV19	once	TRBJ1-1	ASRGRRGMNTEAF
TRBV19	-	TRBJ2-2	ASSIKGARAGELF
TRBV10-3	-	-	AISEEPSGRFEHEQY
TRBV6-4	few	TRBJ2-1	ASSERTSGSHEQF
TRBV19	-	TRBJ1-1	ASSIVGMNTEAF
TRBV30	-	TRBJ2-2	AWSPGSPYTGELF
TRBV7-9	-	TRBJ1-1	ASSLGQGGAF
TRBV2	-	TRBJ1-2	ATDGGNYGYT
TRBV19	-	TRBJ2-1	ASAFAGVTYNEQF
TRBV5-6	-	TRBJ2-3	ASSLGDTQY
TRBV30	once	-	AWRGGTGQSYEQY
TRBV28	few	TRBJ1-5	ASSLPYQPQH
TRBV19	-	TRBJ2-7	ASSSLTDEQY
TRBV14	few	TRBJ2-2	ATRQGGTGELF
TRBV6-6	-	TRBJ1-3	ASLPEFGSSGNTIY
TRBV27	-	TRBJ1-2	ASSLGLGRGGADSYGYT
TRBV18	-	TRBJ1-3	ASSPTGGVSGNTIY
TRBV5-1	few	TRBJ1-6	ASSSRGTYNSPLH
TRBV9	-	TRBJ2-7	ASSGQRRDREFYEQY
TRBV29-1	-	TRBJ1-1	SVETVSMNTEAF
TRBV15	-	TRBJ2-6	ATSRRGNRVPSGANGLT